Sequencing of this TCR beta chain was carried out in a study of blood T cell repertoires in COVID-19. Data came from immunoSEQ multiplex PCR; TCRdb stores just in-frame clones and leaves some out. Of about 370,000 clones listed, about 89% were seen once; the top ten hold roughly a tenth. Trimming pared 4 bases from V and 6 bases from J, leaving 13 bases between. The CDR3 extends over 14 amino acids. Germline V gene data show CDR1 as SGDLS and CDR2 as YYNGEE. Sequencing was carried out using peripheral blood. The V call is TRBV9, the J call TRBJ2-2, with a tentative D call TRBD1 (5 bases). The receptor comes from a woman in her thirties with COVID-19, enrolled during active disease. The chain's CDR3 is CASSPDVGPGELFF. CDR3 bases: TGTGCCAGCAGCCCAGATGTGGGGCCCGGGGAGCTGTTTTTT.